This is a list of T cell receptor beta chains from one sample in a study of T cells in Graves' hyperthyroidism and ophthalmopathy. TCRdb passed the multiplex PCR reads through MiXCR, listing each CDR3 protein once. Among 500,000 to 650,000 distinct CDR3 sequences, 15% to 20% were seen once, and the ten largest hold roughly 50%. The sequencing input was blood. These TCRs come from a man aged 35 to 55 with Graves' ophthalmopathy. Each CDR3 is given with its conserved first and last residue. D genes are given only for firm matches. Size is stated for part of the rows, as once, few or many counts, or as a class when the clone is expanded.

d_call j_call v_call clone_size cdr3_nt cdr3_aa
NA TRBJ2-7 TRBV7-9 NA TGTGCCAGCAGCGCTGGGGCCTCCTACGAGCAGTACTTC CASSAGASYEQYF
NA TRBJ2-1 TRBV5-1 NA TGCGCCAGCACCGAGGGGAGACTAGCTAAGGGGGATGAGCAGTTCTTC CASTEGRLAKGDEQFF
TRBD1 TRBJ1-2 TRBV27 many TGTGCCAGCAGAACCTACAGGGGGCATCTTAGTGGCTACACCTTC CASRTYRGHLSGYTF
NA TRBJ1-2 TRBV2 NA TGTGCCAGCAGCGGCGGACAGTCGTTGTGGGACTACACCTTC CASSGGQSLWDYTF
TRBD2 TRBJ2-5 TRBV15 few TGTGCCACCAGCAGAGTCGGTAGCGGGGGCAAGACCCAGTACTTC CATSRVGSGGKTQYF
NA TRBJ1-1 TRBV10-2 few TGCGCCAGCAGACCGACAGGTCCTCAAGAAGCTTTCTTT CASRPTGPQEAFF
NA TRBJ2-1 TRBV5-1 many TGCGCCAGCAGCTTCGGAGGGGGGGTGGCGAAATACAATGAGCAGTTCTTC CASSFGGGVAKYNEQFF
NA TRBJ2-3 TRBV29-1 many TGCAGCGTTGAAGGTGCCGACTACCAAATTGATACGCAGTATTTT CSVEGADYQIDTQYF
NA TRBJ2-5 TRBV11-2 many TGTGCCAGCAGCTTAGGTGTAGCCCAAGAGACCCAGTACTTC CASSLGVAQETQYF
NA TRBJ2-3 TRBV9 few TGTGCCAGCAGCGTAGGCGGGACAGCTAGCACAGATACGCAGTATTTT CASSVGGTASTDTQYF
NA TRBJ2-5 TRBV5-1 few TGCGCCAGCAGCTTTACGTCGTACCAAGAGACCCAGTACTTC CASSFTSYQETQYF
TRBD2 TRBJ2-5 TRBV6-5 NA TGTGCCAGCAGTTACTGGGGTAGCGGGAGTGCGGAGACCCAGTACTTC CASSYWGSGSAETQYF
NA TRBJ2-1 TRBV7-2 many TGTGCCAGCAGCCCTAGACTGTTGGGAGAGCAGTTCTTC CASSPRLLGEQFF
TRBD2 TRBJ2-6 TRBV6-5 NA TGTGCCAGCAGTTACTCCGGGGGGGTTTCGGGAGGGGCCAACGTCCTGTCTTTC CASSYSGGVSGGANVLSF
NA TRBJ2-5 TRBV28 many TGTGCCAGCAACTCCGCAGGTGGTCCAGAGACCCAGTACTTC CASNSAGGPETQYF
TRBD1 TRBJ1-2 TRBV29-1 once TGCAGCGTTAATTCCGGGACAGGGACCATCTATGGCTACACCTTC CSVNSGTGTIYGYTF
NA TRBJ2-5 TRBV28 few TGTGCCAGCAGCATGGAGACCCAGTACTTC CASSMETQYF
NA TRBJ2-1 TRBV2 few TGTGCCAGCAGACGCACTAGCCCCCTTTACAATGAGCAGTTCTTC CASRRTSPLYNEQFF
NA TRBJ1-5 TRBV12-3/TRBV12-4 few TGTGCCAGCACCCCGGGCCTTAGGCATCAGCCCCAGCATTTT CASTPGLRHQPQHF
TRBD1 TRBJ1-4 TRBV28 many TGTGCCAGCAGTTTTACGGGACAGGGAGATGAAAAACTGTTTTTT CASSFTGQGDEKLFF
NA TRBJ2-2 TRBV5-1 many TGCGCCAGCAGCTTGGCCACAGGCACCGGGGAGCTGTTTTTT CASSLATGTGELFF
TRBD1 TRBJ1-1 TRBV19 few TGTGCCAGTAACAGACAGGGAGGAACTGAAGCTTTCTTT CASNRQGGTEAFF
TRBD1 TRBJ1-2 TRBV18 many TGTGCCAGCCAGGGACAGGAAATCTATGGCTACACCTTC CASQGQEIYGYTF
NA TRBJ1-3 TRBV20-1 NA TGCAGTGTCCTGGACAGCTCTGGAAACACCATATATTTT CSVLDSSGNTIYF
NA TRBJ2-1 TRBV19 NA TGTGCCAGTAGTATAGACAGGGGCGCCTACAATGAGCAGTTCTTC CASSIDRGAYNEQFF
NA TRBJ2-3 TRBV12-5 many TGTGCTAGTGGTTTGGGGACGGCTGATACGCAGTATTTT CASGLGTADTQYF
NA TRBJ2-6 TRBV2 NA TGTGCCAGCAGACGAGGGGGTACATGGGGGGCCAACGTCCTGACTTTC CASRRGGTWGANVLTF
NA TRBJ2-2 TRBV11-2 many TGTGCCAGCAGCTTAGGTAGCCGGGAGACCGGGGAGCTGTTTTTT CASSLGSRETGELFF
NA TRBJ2-7 TRBV5-1 few TGCGCCAGCAGCCGACAGGAATTGGGCTACGAGCAGTACTTC CASSRQELGYEQYF
TRBD1 TRBJ1-2 TRBV3-1 few TGTGCCAGCAGCCAAGTCGGGGACAGGGTAAAAGTTAGCTACACCTTC CASSQVGDRVKVSYTF
TRBD1 TRBJ1-2 TRBV12-3/TRBV12-4 NA TGTGCCAGCAGTTCGGGACAGCCGTACTATGGCTACACCTTC CASSSGQPYYGYTF
NA TRBJ2-3 TRBV4-1 NA TGCGCCAGCAGCCATGGGGACGCCAGCACAGATACGCAGTATTTT CASSHGDASTDTQYF